This is a list of T cell receptor beta chains from one sample in a study of T cell responses to AZD1222 COVID-19 vaccine. Some clones are missing from TCRdb's copy, which holds only in-frame ones; the method was immunoSEQ multiplex PCR. The table records 120,000 to 150,000 clones, about 90% of them present only once. This specimen consisted of peripheral blood, obtained 28 days after the second dose of the MenACWY control vaccine. Receptors originate from an adult who received the MenACWY meningococcal vaccine as a control. Each CDR3 is given with its conserved first and last residue. Each record gives: V gene, D gene, clone size, J gene, CDR3 DNA, CDR3 protein. A D gene is named only where the DNA matches it firmly. Not every row has a clone size; where given, it reads once, few, many or a size class.

v_gene: TRBV7-8
d_gene: TRBD2
abundance: -
j_gene: TRBJ2-3
CDR3nt: TGTGCCAGCAGCCCCGGGACTAGCGTCCAGTATTTT
CDR3aa: CASSPGTSVQYF

v_gene: TRBV9
d_gene: -
abundance: -
j_gene: TRBJ2-5
CDR3nt: TGTGCCAGCAGCACCATGGGCAGGGAGGTGGAGACCCAGTACTTC
CDR3aa: CASSTMGREVETQYF

v_gene: TRBV24-1
d_gene: TRBD1
abundance: -
j_gene: TRBJ1-1
CDR3nt: TGTGCCACCAGTGATTCACAGGGGGCATCGGAAGCTTTCTTT
CDR3aa: CATSDSQGASEAFF

v_gene: TRBV27
d_gene: TRBD1
abundance: -
j_gene: TRBJ1-1
CDR3nt: TGTGCCAGCAGTTTATTCGGGACAGGGAGCACTGAAGCTTTCTTT
CDR3aa: CASSLFGTGSTEAFF

v_gene: TRBV9
d_gene: -
abundance: -
j_gene: TRBJ2-2
CDR3nt: TGTGCCAGCAGCGGTAGCCGCACAGGGACCGGGGAGCTGTTTTTT
CDR3aa: CASSGSRTGTGELFF

v_gene: TRBV5-8
d_gene: -
abundance: -
j_gene: TRBJ2-5
CDR3nt: TGTGCCAGCAGCTTAGGGAACCAAGAGACCCAGTACTTC
CDR3aa: CASSLGNQETQYF

v_gene: TRBV20-1
d_gene: -
abundance: -
j_gene: TRBJ1-3
CDR3nt: TGCAGTGCTAGTGTGAGGGGCAGGTCTGGGGACTCTGGAAACACCATATATTTT
CDR3aa: CSASVRGRSGDSGNTIYF

v_gene: TRBV5-1
d_gene: -
abundance: -
j_gene: TRBJ1-1
CDR3nt: TGCGCCAGCAGCGAGAACACTGAAGCTTTCTTT
CDR3aa: CASSENTEAFF

v_gene: TRBV5-1
d_gene: TRBD2
abundance: -
j_gene: TRBJ2-3
CDR3nt: TGCGCCACACAGGCTAGCGGGAACCCAGATACGCAGTATTTT
CDR3aa: CATQASGNPDTQYF

v_gene: TRBV28
d_gene: -
abundance: -
j_gene: TRBJ1-4
CDR3nt: TGTGCCAGCAGGTGGGGCAGGGCGAATGAAAAACTGTTTTTT
CDR3aa: CASRWGRANEKLFF

v_gene: TRBV19
d_gene: -
abundance: -
j_gene: TRBJ2-3
CDR3nt: TGTGCCAGTAGTGCCCCCCGGGACTCCAGCACAGATACGCAGTATTTT
CDR3aa: CASSAPRDSSTDTQYF

v_gene: TRBV11-3
d_gene: -
abundance: -
j_gene: TRBJ1-6
CDR3nt: TGTGCCAGCAGGGAGACTTCCTCTGGGGGCAGCTCCTATAATTCACCCCTCCACTTT
CDR3aa: CASRETSSGGSSYNSPLHF

v_gene: TRBV18
d_gene: TRBD2
abundance: -
j_gene: TRBJ2-3
CDR3nt: TGTGCCAGCTCACGTCTTCCGGGAGCGGGAGTTTCGGATACGCAGTATTTT
CDR3aa: CASSRLPGAGVSDTQYF

v_gene: TRBV6-9
d_gene: -
abundance: -
j_gene: TRBJ2-7
CDR3nt: TGTGCCGGACAGCGGGCAGGGAGCTCCTACGAGCAGTACTTC
CDR3aa: CAGQRAGSSYEQYF

v_gene: TRBV19
d_gene: -
abundance: -
j_gene: TRBJ1-1
CDR3nt: TGTGCCAGTAAAATCGGGGTTGGGAACACTGAAGCTTTCTTT
CDR3aa: CASKIGVGNTEAFF

v_gene: TRBV6-2/TRBV6-3
d_gene: -
abundance: -
j_gene: TRBJ2-2
CDR3nt: TGTGCCAGCAGCCCGAGCGCCGGGGAGCTGTTTTTT
CDR3aa: CASSPSAGELFF

v_gene: TRBV18
d_gene: TRBD1
abundance: once
j_gene: TRBJ2-1
CDR3nt: TGTGCCAGCTCCCCCATGGCCGGACAGGGGGTAAACAATGAGCAGTTCTTC
CDR3aa: CASSPMAGQGVNNEQFF

v_gene: TRBV19
d_gene: -
abundance: -
j_gene: TRBJ1-3
CDR3nt: TGTGCCAGTAGTATTCTAAGGCCGGGACGCCTCTCTGGAAACACCATATATTTT
CDR3aa: CASSILRPGRLSGNTIYF

v_gene: TRBV19
d_gene: -
abundance: once
j_gene: TRBJ1-3
CDR3nt: TGTGCCAGTAGTAGAGGGTCCGGAAACACCATATATTTT
CDR3aa: CASSRGSGNTIYF

v_gene: TRBV28
d_gene: -
abundance: -
j_gene: TRBJ1-2
CDR3nt: TGTGCCAGTCGACGCTGGGGCTCTAGCTATGGCTACACCTTC
CDR3aa: CASRRWGSSYGYTF